What follows is one TCR beta chain and its context. Germline V gene data show CDR1 as MDHEN and CDR2 as SYDVKM. The CDR3 has 13 residues. V shed 6 bases and J shed 8 bases, with 13 bases lying between them. Blood got drawn at baseline, again on cycle 4 day 1, and then on cycle 7 day 1. Libraries were prepared by immunoSEQ multiplex PCR; TCRdb keeps only in-frame clonotypes and omits some of them. Of tens of thousands of clones listed, 80% to 90% were seen once; the top ten hold approximately 10%. This record belongs to a study of OX40 agonist ivuxolimab in advanced cancers. As for the study in general: Mean age approximately 66 years, range about 23 to 79; about 85% male.

The chain recombines TRBV28 with TRBJ1-4, with unresolved D. The starting material was CD4+ or CD8+ T cells sorted from blood, obtained in a trial of the OX40 agonist ivuxolimab. The clonotype originates from an adult with an advanced solid tumor such as melanoma, head and neck, liver or kidney cancer. The DNA for the CDR3 is TGTGCCAGCAGCTCGTTTGTCCGGGAAAAACTGTTTTTT. Its protein product is CASSSFVREKLFF.